Following are 22 T cell receptor beta chains from one sample sequenced in a study of blood T cell repertoires in COVID-19. Measured with immunoSEQ multiplex PCR; TCRdb has only the in-frame clones, and not every one. This sample has around 170,000 clones; around 83% occur once, and the top ten carry about 6.5%. The specimen sequenced was peripheral blood. The receptor source for this set is a woman aged 40 to 55 with acute or convalescent COVID-19.

J is TRBJ2-1 and V is TRBV27; possibly TRBD1 for D (5 bases). The CDR3 loop spans 17 amino acids. Germline V gene sequence: CDR1 MNHEY, CDR2 SMNVEV (reference sequence). The germline V and J ends were trimmed by 7 bases and 0 bases, with 19 bases remaining between them. The DNA for the CDR3 is TGTGCCAGCACCAGAGATTATGGGGCCAGCTCCTACAATGAGCAGTTCTTC. Translating gives CASTRDYGASSYNEQFF.

The CDR3, as DNA: TGTGCCAGCAGCGCAGGGTATGTTACCAAAAACATTCAGTACTTC. It specifies CASSAGYVTKNIQYF. The V call is TRBV2, the J call TRBJ2-4, with a weak D call TRBD1 (5 bases). Germline CDR1 and CDR2: SNHLY and FYNNEI. The CDR3 runs 15 residues. The germline V and J ends were trimmed by 6 bases and 2 bases, with 14 bases remaining between them.

A few counts support this clone. The chain links TRBV5-1 to TRBJ2-7; no definite D call. From germline, CDR1 is SGHRS and CDR2 YFSETQ. V lost 1 base and J lost 3, with 17 bases in between. The CDR3 spans 16 residues. This chain's CDR3 is CASSLQGSATGYEQYF. In DNA, the CDR3 is TGCGCCAGCAGCTTGCAAGGAAGCGCGACGGGCTACGAGCAGTACTTC.

A single count supports this clone. The chain couples TRBV19 to TRBJ1-5; TRBD1 is a possible D gene (6 bases). The CDR3 spans 15 residues. Germline V lookup: CDR1 LNHDA, CDR2 SQIVND (reference sequence). Between the trimmed V and J ends, which lost 6 bases and 0 bases, there was a span of 12 bases. The CDR3 region is CASRTDSYSNQPQHF. In DNA form, the CDR3 reads TGTGCCAGTAGGACGGACAGCTATAGCAATCAGCCCCAGCATTTT.

This clone showed up just a few times. This chain links TRBV19 with TRBJ1-1; no definite D call. The V gene lost 3 bases and the J gene lost 4 bases, with 9 bases spanning the gap. Germline lookup yields CDR1 LNHDA and CDR2 SQIVND (reference sequence). The CDR3 length is 13 residues. CDR3 sequence: CASSIETITEAFF. The CDR3 DNA reads TGTGCCAGTAGTATCGAGACTATCACTGAAGCTTTCTTT.

CDR3 nucleotides: TGTGCCAGCAGCGTAGACAGACAGGGGGCGAGTGGGGCCAACGTCCTGACTTTC. It translates to CASSVDRQGASGANVLTF. The chain couples TRBV9 to TRBJ2-6; TRBD1 agrees at 10 bases. The V segment lost 0 bases and the J segment 3 bases; nucleotides outside the gene matches: 6. The CDR3 runs to 18 residues. The germline CDR1 and CDR2 sequences are SGDLS and YYNGEE.

The CDR3 bases are TGCGCCAGCAGCTCGGACAGGGGGCTAGAAAAACTGTTTTTT. As protein: CASSSDRGLEKLFF. The rearrangement joins TRBV5-1 to TRBJ1-4; the match to TRBD1 covers 11 bases. The ends lost 3 bases at V and 8 bases at J; junction bases unmatched: 3. This CDR3 has 14 amino acids. Per germline, CDR1 SGHRS and CDR2 YFSETQ.

This chain uses TRBV25-1 with TRBJ2-2; D may be TRBD1 (6 bases). The V and J ends lost 0 bases and 6 bases respectively, with 20 bases between them. Germline V CDR1 and CDR2: MGHDK, SYGVNS. There are 18 residues in the CDR3. CDR3 loop: CASSEYGWNRAVPGELFF. As DNA, the CDR3 is TGTGCCAGCAGTGAATATGGGTGGAACAGGGCTGTCCCCGGGGAGCTGTTTTTT.

The chain joins TRBV24-1 to TRBJ2-2, with D uncertain. Germline values: CDR1 KGHDR, CDR2 SFDVKD. V lost 0 bases, J lost 7 bases, and 17 bases lay in between. The CDR3 is 17 amino acids. The CDR3: CATSDLFEAPECGELFF. The CDR3 DNA follows: TGTGCCACCAGTGATTTGTTTGAGGCCCCGGAGTGCGGGGAGCTGTTTTTT.

V is TRBV4-1 and J is TRBJ2-2; 9 nucleotides line up with TRBD1. Trimming removed 3 bases from V and 7 bases from J; junction bases left unmatched: 12. Germline CDR1 and CDR2: MGHRA and YSYEKL. CDR3 length equals 17 residues. DNA of the CDR3: TGCGCCAGCAGCCAGCCGGACAGGGGCTATGGGGGCGGGGAGCTGTTTTTT. Its protein product is CASSQPDRGYGGGELFF.

The chain combines TRBV6-5 with TRBJ2-3; 10 bases line up with TRBD1. CDR1 and CDR2 (germline): MNHEY, SVGAGI. The CDR3 loop spans 15 amino acids. The V and J ends lost 5 bases and 3 bases, in that order; junction bases with no gene match: 5. CDR3 loop: CASSQWTGGTDTQYF. CDR3 in DNA: TGTGCCAGCAGTCAATGGACAGGGGGGACAGATACGCAGTATTTT.

The chain uses TRBV4-2 and TRBJ1-2; D is possibly TRBD1 (5 bases). CDR3 length equals 16 residues. Germline loops: CDR1 LGHNA, CDR2 YNFKEQ. Between the trimmed V and J ends, which lost 4 bases and 1 base, there was a span of 16 bases. The CDR3 nucleotides read TGTGCCAGCAGCCCCTCCCCCTCAGGGATTAACTATGGCTACACCTTC. Its protein product is CASSPSPSGINYGYTF.

The chain couples TRBV4-1 to TRBJ1-3; TRBD1 matches at 7 bases. This CDR3 spans 17 amino acids. Trimming took 1 base from V and 2 from J; bases not matched to a gene: 8. Germline lookup yields CDR1 MGHRA and CDR2 YSYEKL. The CDR3 is CASSQAGDRVTGNTIYF. Written as DNA, the CDR3 is TGCGCCAGCAGCCAAGCGGGGGACAGAGTTACTGGAAACACCATATATTTT.

A few counts support this clone. The chain couples TRBV2 to TRBJ1-5; D ambiguous. Between the trimmed V and J ends, which lost 6 bases and 5 bases, there was a span of 11 bases. CDR3 length: 13 amino acids. The germline V gene encodes CDR1 SNHLY and CDR2 FYNNEI. Here the CDR3 reads CASRQERDQPQHF. CDR3 sequence (DNA): TGTGCCAGCAGGCAGGAGAGGGATCAGCCCCAGCATTTT.

The chain is built from TRBV6-5 and TRBJ1-1; 10 bases map to TRBD1. The CDR3 runs to 13 residues. Germline CDR1 and CDR2: MNHEY and SVGAGI. The J segment lost 8 bases and the V segment lost 7 bases, leaving 7 bases of the junction unmatched. CDR3 amino acids: CASTGTGESEAFF. The CDR3 DNA sequence: TGTGCCAGCACTGGGACAGGGGAAAGCGAAGCTTTCTTT.

This clone has a single count. The rearrangement joins TRBV11-3 to TRBJ2-1; a weak D match, TRBD1 (6 bases). CDR1 is SGHNT, CDR2 YENEEA, per germline. The CDR3 length is 13 residues. Trimming took off 3 bases at V and 9 bases at J, with 12 bases between the two ends. The CDR3: CASSFGQGSEQFF. The CDR3 bases are TGTGCCAGCAGCTTCGGCCAGGGGAGTGAGCAGTTCTTC.

This clone was seen a handful of times. The rearrangement joins TRBV7-8 to TRBJ1-2; D remains ambiguous. Germline assignment: CDR1 SGHVS and CDR2 FQNEAQ. V gave up 1 base and J gave up 4 bases, with 10 bases separating them. This CDR3 spans 14 amino acids. CDR3 in amino acids: CASSLGSASYGYTF. In DNA form, the CDR3 reads TGTGCCAGCAGCTTAGGGAGCGCAAGCTATGGCTACACCTTC. The full variable domain, with the rest looked up from reference TRBV7-8 and TRBJ1-2, is GAGVSQSPRYKVAKRGQDVALRCDPISGHVSLFWYQQALGQGPEFLTYFQNEAQLDKSGLPSDRFFAERPEGSVSTLKIQRTQQEDSAVYLCASSLGSASYGYTFGSGTRLTVV.

The chain employs TRBV19 and TRBJ1-2; tentative D call: TRBD1 (6 bases). The CDR3 runs to 13 residues. From germline, CDR1 is LNHDA and CDR2 SQIVND (reference sequence). Trimming took 3 bases from V and 7 from J, leaving 12 bases between them. CDR3 loop: CASSINRVAGYTF. The CDR3 DNA is TGTGCCAGTAGTATCAACAGGGTGGCTGGCTACACCTTC. The full variable domain, in which reference TRBV19 and TRBJ1-2 provide the parts outside the CDR3, is DGGITQSPKYLFRKEGQNVTLSCEQNLNHDAMYWYRQDPGQGLRLIYYSQIVNDFQKGDIAEGYSVSREKKESFPLTVTSAQKNPTAFYLCASSINRVAGYTFGSGTRLTVV.

The chain carries TRBV18 and TRBJ2-3, with TRBD1 matching 7 bases. The CDR3 sequence is 14 residues long. With 3 bases clipped from V and 6 bases from J, the junction kept 6 bases outside the gene matches. Germline assignment: CDR1 KGHSH and CDR2 LQKENI. CDR3 protein: CASSPNFRGDTQYF. CDR3 sequence (DNA): TGTGCCAGCTCACCCAATTTCAGGGGGGATACGCAGTATTTT.

The rearrangement links TRBV15 to TRBJ1-1; unclear D gene. V was shortened by 1 base and J by 5 bases, with 5 bases between the two germline ends. The germline V gene has CDR1 LNHNV and CDR2 YYDKDF (reference sequence). There are 12 residues in the CDR3. The CDR3 DNA reads as TGTGCCACCAGCAGAGTCGGGACTGAAGCTTTCTTT. Residues: CATSRVGTEAFF.

The rearrangement joins TRBV3-1 (or the pseudogene TRBV3-2) to TRBJ1-1, with D maybe TRBD1 (6 bases). This CDR3 contains 14 residues. Trimming left V 6 bases short and J 4 bases short, with 15 bases between. CDR1 LGHDT and CDR2 YNNKEL come from the germline V gene (reference sequence). The DNA for the CDR3 is TGTGCCAGCAGGAAAGGGGGGGGTGGCACTGAAGCTTTCTTT. This sequence encodes CASRKGGGGTEAFF.

The rearrangement uses TRBV6-4 and TRBJ2-5, with 7 bases identical to TRBD2. Germline loops: CDR1 MRHNA, CDR2 SNTAGT. V lost 5 bases, J lost 5 bases, and 26 bases stayed unmatched. The CDR3 is 20 amino acids. This CDR3 is CASSRPKRVLRGAGYETQYF. The CDR3 region has the DNA TGTGCCAGCAGTCGGCCAAAAAGGGTTCTCCGCGGAGCGGGGTACGAGACCCAGTACTTC.